The next 21 T cell receptor beta chains were all read from a single sample in a study of shared clonotypes between healthy human individuals. Naive CD8 cells lacked CD45RO, underwent positive selection for CCR7 and left out terminally differentiated effector memory CD45RA+ cells. The protocol was immunoSEQ multiplex PCR, while the TCRdb copy is restricted to in-frame clones and leaves out a portion. The sample contains about 2.1 million clones, around 95% of which appear only once. Material: naive CD8+ T cells from PBMCs. These receptors were collected from a man aged 18 to 30 in good health. Some clones in this sample may be carry-over from other donors' samples.

This chain uses TRBV2 with TRBJ2-3, with 13 bases lining up with TRBD2. Per germline, CDR1 SNHLY and CDR2 FYNNEI. The CDR3 is 19 amino acids. Trimming took 6 bases from V and 0 from J; bases not matched to a gene: 12. The CDR3 sequence: CASSWTSGSIDRSTDTQYF. The CDR3, as DNA: TGTGCCAGCAGCTGGACTAGCGGGAGTATAGATAGGAGCACAGATACGCAGTATTTT.

The rearrangement uses TRBV7-9 and TRBJ1-2; D ambiguous. Trimming shortened V by 4 bases and J by 2 bases, and 14 bases separated the two germline ends. Germline-derived CDR1 and CDR2 are SEHNR and FQNEAQ (reference sequence). The length of the CDR3 is 15 residues. CDR3 nucleotide sequence: TGTGCCAGCAGCTATGGTGGGCCGGGGAACTATGGCTACACCTTC. The encoded protein is CASSYGGPGNYGYTF.

The table lists this clone with a count of one. Within the sample, other DNA sequences also encode this same CDR3. J is TRBJ2-7 and V is TRBV7-8; 11 positions match TRBD1. V was clipped by 4 bases and J by 2 bases; unmatched bases: 1. The CDR3 covers 14 residues. Germline assignment: CDR1 SGHVS and CDR2 FQNEAQ. CDR3 protein: CASSWGQGAYEQYF. In DNA form, the CDR3 reads TGTGCCAGCAGCTGGGGACAGGGGGCCTACGAGCAGTACTTC. Together with reference TRBV7-8 and TRBJ2-7, the CDR3 gives the full variable domain: GAGVSQSPRYKVAKRGQDVALRCDPISGHVSLFWYQQALGQGPEFLTYFQNEAQLDKSGLPSDRFFAERPEGSVSTLKIQRTQQEDSAVYLCASSWGQGAYEQYFGPGTRLTVT.

This sequence joins TRBV5-1 and TRBJ2-1; 8 bases are shared with TRBD2. CDR1 is SGHRS and CDR2 is YFSETQ in the germline V gene. Trimming at V came to 2 bases and at J to 5 bases, leaving 6 bases not matched to a gene. The CDR3 runs 15 residues. Here the CDR3 reads CASSFVLAGNNEQFF. The DNA for the CDR3 is TGCGCCAGCAGCTTTGTGCTAGCGGGTAACAATGAGCAGTTCTTC.

The gene calls are TRBV15 and TRBJ1-1; D gene uncertain. V was pared by 3 bases and J by 5 bases, with 16 bases between. This CDR3 is built from 15 residues. Germline V lookup: CDR1 LNHNV, CDR2 YYDKDF (reference sequence). The CDR3 region is CATSSVYGVRTEAFF. The CDR3 DNA sequence: TGTGCCACCAGCAGTGTATATGGAGTGAGGACTGAAGCTTTCTTT.

The rearrangement uses TRBV28 and TRBJ2-7, with a weak D call TRBD2 (5 bases). CDR1 and CDR2 (germline): MDHEN, SYDVKM. Trimming pared 6 bases from V and 3 bases from J, leaving 9 bases between. The CDR3 length is 12 residues. CDR3: CASSRSVYEQYF. The CDR3 bases are TGTGCCAGCAGCCGTAGCGTCTACGAGCAGTACTTC.

The chain joins TRBV10-2 to TRBJ1-2; 7 bases are a match to TRBD1. The CDR3 length is 13 residues. The V gene end was trimmed by 5 bases and the J gene end by 4 bases; junction bases not matched to a gene: 4. Germline V gene sequence: CDR1 WSHSY, CDR2 SAAADI. The CDR3 sequence is CASSPGQTYGYTF. CDR3 nucleotides: TGCGCCAGCAGTCCGGGACAGACCTATGGCTACACCTTC.

The genes are TRBV19 and TRBJ2-1, with D possibly TRBD2 on 7 matching bases. This CDR3 region has 16 residues. CDR1 LNHDA and CDR2 SQIVND come from the germline V gene (reference sequence). V was shortened by 6 bases and J by 6 bases, with 21 bases between the two germline ends. In nucleotides, the CDR3 is TGTGCCAGTAGACAACTCAGGGGAGGGCTACGCAATGAGCAGTTCTTC. This translates into CASRQLRGGLRNEQFF.

The V and J genes are TRBV25-1 and TRBJ2-5; D possibly uses TRBD1 or TRBD2 (5 bases each). CDR3 length: 16 residues. V was cut by 1 base and J by 0 bases, with 12 bases left in between. The V gene's germline CDR1 is MGHDK and CDR2 SYGVNS. CDR3 in DNA: TGTGCCAGCAGTGAATCTAGGGGACCGAACCAAGAGACCCAGTACTTC. Translated: CASSESRGPNQETQYF.

J is TRBJ1-2 and V is TRBV10-2; D remains unclear. This CDR3 spans 13 amino acids. Per the germline V gene, CDR1 is WSHSY and CDR2 is SAAADI. V was trimmed by 4 bases and J by 6 bases, leaving 12 bases between them. The chain's CDR3 is CASSADARDGYTF. In DNA, the CDR3 is TGCGCCAGCAGTGCCGACGCGAGGGATGGCTACACCTTC.

This chain links TRBV5-1 with TRBJ2-2; TRBD2 aligns across 11 bases. CDR1 SGHRS and CDR2 YFSETQ come from the germline V gene. The CDR3 totals 17 residues. Trimming removed 0 bases from V and 4 bases from J; junction bases left unmatched: 5. CDR3 amino acids: CASSLGLAGLVTGELFF. Here the CDR3 DNA reads TGCGCCAGCAGCTTGGGACTAGCGGGATTGGTCACCGGGGAGCTGTTTTTT.

The chain joins TRBV4-1 to TRBJ2-1, with 11 bases fitting TRBD2. Germline lookup yields CDR1 MGHRA and CDR2 YSYEKL. V shed 3 bases and J 5 bases; nucleotides not matched to a gene: 6. The CDR3 covers 16 residues. As DNA, the CDR3 is TGCGCCAGCAGCCACGGACTAGCGGGTTCCCACAATGAGCAGTTCTTC. Residues: CASSHGLAGSHNEQFF.

The chain uses TRBV9 and TRBJ1-2; a weak D match, TRBD1 (5 bases). V was clipped by 3 bases and J by 6 bases, with 15 bases between them. This CDR3 spans 14 amino acids. In germline, CDR1 is SGDLS, CDR2 YYNGEE. This CDR3 is CASSEDISPNGYTF. In nucleotides, the CDR3 is TGTGCCAGCAGCGAGGACATCAGCCCCAATGGCTACACCTTC. The full variable domain, with the rest looked up from reference TRBV9 and TRBJ1-2, is DSGVTQTPKHLITATGQRVTLRCSPRSGDLSVYWYQQSLDQGLQFLIQYYNGEERAKGNILERFSAQQFPDLHSELNLSSLELGDSALYFCASSEDISPNGYTFGSGTRLTVV.

This clone was recorded once. The sample has other DNA sequences that encode this CDR3 too. The gene calls are TRBV29-1 and TRBJ2-1, with D perhaps TRBD2 (6 bases). There are 12 residues in the CDR3. Germline V lookup: CDR1 SQVTM, CDR2 ANQGSEA. V was cut by 3 bases and J by 4 bases, with 7 bases left in between. This CDR3 is CSVDGSYNEQFF. CDR3 in DNA: TGCAGCGTTGACGGGAGTTACAATGAGCAGTTCTTC.

The rearrangement joins TRBV5-4 to TRBJ2-5; the D is unclear. Germline V CDR1 and CDR2: SGHNT, YYREEE (reference sequence). Trimming took 4 bases from V and 1 from J, leaving 8 bases between them. This CDR3 is 13 amino acids long. CDR3 residues: CASSRIPQETQYF. CDR3 sequence (DNA): TGTGCCAGCAGCCGAATCCCCCAAGAGACCCAGTACTTC.

Comment on this clone: Compared with germline, one end of the junction differs, possibly owing to a read error. This CDR3 is CASRLDRAPTGELFF. The CDR3 DNA sequence: TGCGCCAGCAGGTTGGACAGGGCGCCCACCGGGGAGCTGTTTTTT. The rearrangement links TRBV5-1 to TRBJ2-2; 8 positions agree with TRBD1. CDR3 length: 15 amino acids. CDR1 SGHRS and CDR2 YFSETQ come from the germline V gene.

The chain links TRBV6-5 to TRBJ1-1; weak D call: TRBD1 (6 bases). V shed 11 bases and J shed 6 bases, with 19 bases lying between them. The V gene's germline CDR1 is MNHEY and CDR2 SVGAGI. This CDR3 region has 13 residues. The CDR3 nucleotides read TGTGCCTGTGCCGGCGGAAGGGGGTCTGAAGCTTTCTTT. Protein sequence: CACAGGRGSEAFF.

This chain connects TRBV7-9 to TRBJ2-3, with 13 bases that match TRBD2. The germline gives CDR1 SEHNR, CDR2 FQNEAQ (reference sequence). This CDR3 has 17 amino acids. V was clipped by 6 bases and J by 6 bases; unmatched bases: 12. CDR3 sequence reads: CASRRLAGGPFNDTQYF. The CDR3 DNA reads TGTGCCAGCAGGCGACTAGCGGGAGGCCCATTCAACGATACGCAGTATTTT.

The V call is TRBV7-9, the J call TRBJ2-7; possible D gene TRBD2, 5 bases. The V and J ends lost 4 bases and 6 bases respectively, with 16 bases between them. CDR3 length: 14 residues. Looked up from germline, CDR1 is SEHNR and CDR2 is FQNEAQ (reference sequence). The CDR3 is CASSSGTERSEQYF. The CDR3 region has the DNA TGTGCCAGCAGCTCCGGTACAGAGCGGAGCGAGCAGTACTTC.

The genes are TRBV7-9 and TRBJ2-1; the match to TRBD2 covers 8 bases. J was trimmed by 3 bases and V by 4 bases; bases with no gene match: 5. Looked up from germline, CDR1 is SEHNR and CDR2 is FQNEAQ (reference sequence). The CDR3 extends over 15 amino acids. The CDR3 region is CASSSGLVVYNEQFF. CDR3 nucleotide sequence: TGTGCCAGCAGCTCGGGACTAGTGGTCTACAATGAGCAGTTCTTC.

The chain links TRBV2 to TRBJ2-1; 13 positions match TRBD2. V lost 4 bases to trimming and J lost 9 bases; unmatched junction nucleotides: 12. This CDR3 is 17 amino acids long. The germline CDR1 and CDR2 sequences are SNHLY and FYNNEI. CDR3 bases: TGTGCCAGCAGTGGCTGGACTAGCGGGAGCCCGGGGGGTGAGCAGTTCTTC. Its protein product is CASSGWTSGSPGGEQFF.